These T cell receptor beta chains were read from a single sample in a study of beta chain features in type 1 diabetes. Produced via immunoSEQ multiplex PCR; TCRdb's table is partial and in-frame only. The sample has about 150,000 clones; around a tenth are singletons. What was sequenced was central memory CD4+ T cells from blood. The receptors originated from a man aged 25-45 years with type 1 diabetes. Both conserved end residues are part of each CDR3. D genes are given only for firm matches. Clone sizes are given selectively: once, few, many, or a class where the clone is expanded.

size,D,length,J,V,CDR3,DNA
-,-,15,TRBJ2-3,TRBV5-1,CASSLGWGGTDTQYF,TGCGCCAGCAGCTTGGGATGGGGCGGCACAGATACGCAGTATTTT
-,-,12,TRBJ2-5,TRBV29-1,CSVRQGQETQYF,TGCAGCGTTCGCCAGGGCCAAGAGACCCAGTACTTC
few,TRBD1,16,TRBJ2-7,TRBV15,CATSRGLGQGSYEQYF,TGTGCCACCAGCAGAGGATTAGGACAGGGAAGTTACGAGCAGTACTTC
-,-,14,TRBJ1-2,TRBV30,CAWSVQAGDYGYTF,TGTGCCTGGAGTGTACAGGCAGGGGACTATGGCTACACCTTC
-,-,16,TRBJ2-4,TRBV7-3,CASSPGAGTAKNIQYF,TGTGCCAGCAGCCCGGGAGCCGGGACAGCCAAAAACATTCAGTACTTC
few,TRBD2,15,TRBJ2-1,TRBV28,CACQRGLAGVGEQFF,TGTGCCTGTCAGCGGGGACTAGCGGGAGTGGGTGAGCAGTTCTTC
-,-,13,TRBJ1-1,TRBV2,CASIQGAVLEAFF,TGTGCCAGCATTCAAGGGGCGGTCCTTGAAGCTTTCTTT
-,-,13,TRBJ1-5,TRBV2,CASSDRYNQPQHF,TGTGCCAGCAGTGACAGGTACAATCAGCCCCAGCATTTT
few,-,11,TRBJ2-1,TRBV20-1,CSAIDGRLRFF,TGCAGTGCTATCGATGGGAGATTACGGTTCTTC
-,-,15,TRBJ1-2,TRBV5-1,CASSSWEGTNYGYTF,TGCGCCAGCAGCTCCTGGGAGGGGACTAACTATGGCTACACCTTC
few,TRBD2,15,TRBJ2-3,TRBV7-9,CASSPGGRSTDTQYF,TGTGCCAGCAGCCCGGGGGGGCGGAGCACAGATACGCAGTATTTT
few,TRBD2,15,TRBJ2-7,TRBV28,CASSPRGSGRYEQYF,TGTGCCAGCAGCCCCCGTGGTAGCGGGAGATACGAGCAGTACTTC
many,TRBD1,13,TRBJ1-1,TRBV27,CASSSPRGLEAFF,TGTGCCAGCAGTTCACCCAGGGGGCTAGAAGCTTTCTTT
few,-,15,TRBJ2-3,TRBV5-4,CASSLGQMSTDTQYF,TGTGCCAGCAGCTTGGGCCAGATGAGCACAGATACGCAGTATTTT
-,-,14,TRBJ2-7,TRBV19,CASSISQSSYEQYF,TGTGCCAGTAGTATTTCACAGTCTTCCTACGAGCAGTACTTC
few,TRBD1,18,TRBJ2-2,TRBV11-2,CASSPRRSETGEPGELFF,TGTGCCAGCAGCCCACGTCGGTCCGAGACAGGGGAACCCGGGGAGCTGTTTTTT
-,-,12,TRBJ2-7,TRBV2,CASRTSRDEQYF,TGTGCCAGTCGAACTAGTCGGGACGAGCAGTACTTC
few,-,15,TRBJ2-1,TRBV5-4,CASSLASYYYNEQFF,TGTGCCAGCAGCTTGGCCAGTTACTACTACAATGAGCAGTTCTTC
-,-,13,TRBJ2-1,TRBV7-2,CASSRGVYNEQFF,TGTGCCAGCAGCCGTGGAGTTTATAATGAGCAGTTCTTC
few,-,14,TRBJ2-1,TRBV28,CASSSGQKYNEQFF,TGTGCCAGCAGTTCAGGGCAGAAATACAATGAGCAGTTCTTC
few,-,13,TRBJ2-5,TRBV5-6,CASSFGDRETQYF,TGTGCCAGCAGCTTCGGGGATAGGGAGACCCAGTACTTC
few,-,12,TRBJ1-5,TRBV30,CAWAPPGGDQHF,TGTGCCTGGGCGCCCCCGGGAGGGGACCAGCATTTT
few,-,13,TRBJ2-5,TRBV6-5,CASRRARGETQYF,TGTGCCAGCAGGCGGGCCCGGGGGGAGACCCAGTACTTC
-,TRBD1,15,TRBJ1-5,TRBV30,CAWSTTGGANQPQHF,TGTGCCTGGAGTACCACAGGGGGGGCCAATCAGCCCCAGCATTTT
-,-,13,TRBJ1-4,TRBV30,CAWSVHDREKLFF,TGTGCCTGGAGTGTACATGACAGGGAAAAACTGTTTTTT
-,-,13,TRBJ1-2,TRBV28,CASSPVGSYGYTF,TGTGCCAGCAGTCCAGTAGGGAGCTATGGCTACACCTTC
-,-,13,TRBJ2-7,TRBV30,CAWDRRAAYEQYF,TGTGCCTGGGATCGGCGGGCTGCCTACGAGCAGTACTTC
few,TRBD1,16,TRBJ1-5,TRBV7-2,CASSFMGTGANQPQHF,TGTGCCAGCAGCTTCATGGGGACAGGGGCCAATCAGCCCCAGCATTTT
few,-,15,TRBJ2-1,TRBV2,CASSELGSDNHEQFF,TGTGCCAGCAGTGAATTGGGGAGCGACAATCATGAGCAGTTCTTC
few,TRBD2,15,TRBJ2-7,TRBV29-1,CSVEDRPSGTYEQYF,TGCAGCGTTGAAGATAGGCCTAGCGGAACCTACGAGCAGTACTTC
few,TRBD1,14,TRBJ2-3,TRBV18,CASSPGTGIDTQYF,TGTGCCAGCTCACCCGGGACAGGGATAGATACGCAGTATTTT
-,TRBD2,18,TRBJ2-1,TRBV6-1,CASSEEGLAGVSYNEQFF,TGTGCCAGCAGTGAAGAAGGACTAGCGGGAGTCTCCTACAATGAGCAGTTCTTC
-,-,13,TRBJ1-2,TRBV7-8,CASSFGGNGGYTF,TGTGCCAGCAGCTTCGGAGGGAATGGTGGCTACACCTTC
-,-,15,TRBJ1-1,TRBV6-5,CASSYSGALNTEAFF,TGTGCCAGCAGTTACTCGGGGGCTCTGAACACTGAAGCTTTCTTT
-,-,15,TRBJ2-1,TRBV5-6,CASTQTGGGSNEQFF,TGTGCCAGCACCCAGACTGGAGGCGGGTCGAATGAGCAGTTCTTC
few,-,15,TRBJ2-2,TRBV5-1,CASSPWGENTGELFF,TGCGCCAGCAGCCCCTGGGGAGAGAACACCGGGGAGCTGTTTTTT
few,-,16,TRBJ2-3,TRBV15,CATSRAEGGSTDTQYF,TGTGCCACCAGCAGGGCGGAGGGCGGGAGCACAGATACGCAGTATTTT
-,-,14,TRBJ2-1,TRBV2,CASTPSSGHNEQFF,TGTGCCAGCACCCCTTCAAGCGGCCACAATGAGCAGTTCTTC
-,-,12,TRBJ1-2,TRBV6-1,CAATGGALGYTF,TGTGCCGCCACCGGGGGGGCGTTGGGCTACACCTTC
-,TRBD1,15,TRBJ1-1,TRBV7-2,CASSSSGTAPGSAFF,TGTGCCAGCAGCTCCTCCGGGACAGCGCCAGGGTCAGCTTTCTTT
few,-,14,TRBJ2-2,TRBV5-5,CASSTDSTGGELFF,TGTGCCAGCAGCACGGACAGCACGGGCGGGGAGCTGTTTTTT
few,-,16,TRBJ1-2,TRBV5-1,CASSHGRTTRNYGYTF,TGCGCCAGCAGCCATGGCCGGACAACAAGGAACTATGGCTACACCTTC
-,-,12,TRBJ2-7,TRBV28,CASAGQTYEQYF,TGTGCCAGCGCCGGACAGACCTACGAGCAGTACTTC
-,TRBD1,15,TRBJ2-7,TRBV25-1,CASSESRTGAYEQYF,TGTGCCAGCAGTGAATCGAGGACAGGGGCCTACGAGCAGTACTTC
-,-,13,TRBJ2-1,TRBV27,CASRRGLDNEQFF,TGTGCCAGCAGGCGGGGACTGGACAATGAGCAGTTCTTC
few,-,14,TRBJ2-5,TRBV7-8,CASTPTEVQETQYF,TGTGCCAGCACACCGACTGAAGTCCAAGAGACCCAGTACTTC
-,TRBD1,16,TRBJ1-4,TRBV18,CASSPDRAATNEKLFF,TGTGCCAGCTCACCAGACAGGGCAGCAACTAATGAAAAACTGTTTTTT
few,-,12,TRBJ2-1,TRBV29-1,CSVAPAPDQEFF,TGCAGCGTAGCCCCGGCCCCCGATCAGGAGTTCTTC
few,-,14,TRBJ1-4,TRBV5-4,CASSLNRANEKLFF,TGTGCCAGCAGCTTGAACAGGGCTAATGAAAAACTGTTTTTT
-,TRBD1,16,TRBJ2-1,TRBV2,CASSGTGETYNNEQFF,TGTGCCAGCAGCGGGACAGGGGAGACTTATAACAATGAGCAGTTCTTC
few,-,15,TRBJ2-3,TRBV5-1,CASSLLRDRGDTQYF,TGCGCCAGCAGCTTGTTGCGGGACCGGGGGGATACGCAGTATTTT
-,TRBD1,17,TRBJ1-1,TRBV9,CASSVVTTGARDTEAFF,TGTGCCAGCAGCGTAGTGACGACAGGGGCGCGGGACACTGAAGCTTTCTTT
-,TRBD2,15,TRBJ2-1,TRBV19,CASRRELAGDNEQFF,TGTGCCAGTAGGAGGGAACTAGCGGGAGACAATGAGCAGTTCTTC
few,-,14,TRBJ2-5,TRBV9,CASSVGLRQETQYF,TGTGCCAGCAGCGTGGGACTTCGCCAAGAGACCCAGTACTTC
few,TRBD1,14,TRBJ1-2,TRBV6-5,CASRRQGLGYGYTF,TGTGCCAGCAGAAGACAGGGTCTCGGCTATGGCTACACCTTC
-,-,14,TRBJ1-1,TRBV7-9,CASSFNQGNTEAFF,TGTGCCAGCAGCTTTAATCAGGGAAACACTGAAGCTTTCTTT
-,TRBD1,18,TRBJ2-6,TRBV7-2,CASSFTGDRLSGANVLTF,TGTGCCAGCAGCTTTACCGGGGACAGACTCTCTGGGGCCAACGTCCTGACTTTC